This T cell receptor (beta chain) was recorded in a study of blood T cell repertoires in COVID-19. The authors' processing: Quantification of nucleated cells was approximated via reference gene primer amplification. Produced via immunoSEQ multiplex PCR; TCRdb's table is partial and in-frame only. V and J calls and clone size come straight from that table; D and trimming were deduced from the DNA. The data show about 260,000 clones, with 75% to 90% seen just once and about a tenth held by the top ten. In this sample, this clone turned up many times. The germline V gene has CDR1 MNHEY and CDR2 SVGAGI. With V trimmed by 7 bases and J by 3 bases, 9 bases remained unmatched. This CDR3 is 14 amino acids long.

This TCR was recovered from a woman aged 70 to 79 with COVID-19, enrolled during active disease. The sequencing input was peripheral blood. J is TRBJ2-7 and V is TRBV6-5; 7 bases align to TRBD1. CDR3 sequence reads: CASTLQGMGYEQYF. In nucleotides, the CDR3 is TGTGCCAGCACCCTACAGGGGATGGGCTACGAGCAGTACTTC.